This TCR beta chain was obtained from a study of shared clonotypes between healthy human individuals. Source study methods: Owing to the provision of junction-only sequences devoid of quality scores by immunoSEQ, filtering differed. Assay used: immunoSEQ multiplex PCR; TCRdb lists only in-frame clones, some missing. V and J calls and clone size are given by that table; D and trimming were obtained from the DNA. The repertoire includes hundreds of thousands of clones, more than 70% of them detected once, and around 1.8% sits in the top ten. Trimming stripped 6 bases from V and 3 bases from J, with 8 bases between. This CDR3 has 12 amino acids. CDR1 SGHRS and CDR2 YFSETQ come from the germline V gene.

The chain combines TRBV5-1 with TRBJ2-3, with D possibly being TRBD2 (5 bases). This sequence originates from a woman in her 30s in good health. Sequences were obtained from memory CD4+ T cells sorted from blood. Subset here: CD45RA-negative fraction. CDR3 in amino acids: CASKRETDTQYF. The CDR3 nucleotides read TGCGCCAGCAAACGGGAAACAGATACGCAGTATTTT.